Below, one T cell receptor (beta chain) is given with its context. The same CDR3 can be traced to other DNA sequences in this sample. V was shortened by 0 bases and J by 1 base, with 7 bases between the two germline ends. This CDR3 has 14 residues. In germline, CDR1 is SGDLS, CDR2 YYNGEE. This entry is derived from a study of blood T cell repertoires in COVID-19. Turning to the study itself: Some COVID-19 samples were acute and others convalescent; all came from the United States, Italy and Spain. In each case, the material was cDNA or gDNA derived from T cells, B-cell-depleted T cells, or PBMCs.

Data came from immunoSEQ multiplex PCR; TCRdb stores just in-frame clones and leaves some out. Here the sample spans 190,000 or so clones, 65% to 90% being singletons. Source material: PBMCs or T cells enriched from blood (not recorded which). The TCR originated in a woman younger than 45 who had been exposed to COVID-19. The chain couples TRBV9 to TRBJ1-1, with D maybe TRBD1 (6 bases). CDR3 nucleotide sequence: TGTGCCAGCAGCGTAGTAGGGGGGAACACTGAAGCTTTCTTT. It is translated as CASSVVGGNTEAFF.